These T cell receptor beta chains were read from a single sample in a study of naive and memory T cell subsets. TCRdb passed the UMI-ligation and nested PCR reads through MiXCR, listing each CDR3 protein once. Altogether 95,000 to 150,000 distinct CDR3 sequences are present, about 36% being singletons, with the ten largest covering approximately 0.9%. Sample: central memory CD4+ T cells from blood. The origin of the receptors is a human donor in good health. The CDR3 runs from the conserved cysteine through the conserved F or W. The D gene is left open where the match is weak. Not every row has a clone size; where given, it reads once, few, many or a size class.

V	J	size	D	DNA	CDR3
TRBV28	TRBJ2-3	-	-	TGTGCCAGCAGTTTACCCCTCTTAGATACGCAGTATTTT	CASSLPLLDTQYF
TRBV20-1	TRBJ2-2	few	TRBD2	TGCAGTGCCCCACGGACTAGTTACGGGGAGCTGTTTTTT	CSAPRTSYGELFF
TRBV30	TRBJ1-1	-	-	TGTGCCTGGGTAATGGGGGGTAGAGTCACTGAAGCTTTCTTT	CAWVMGGRVTEAFF
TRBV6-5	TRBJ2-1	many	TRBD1	TGTGCCAGCATCCCAACAGGGGGCGCTTACAATGAGCAGTTCTTC	CASIPTGGAYNEQFF
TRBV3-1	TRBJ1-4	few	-	TGTGCCAGCAGCCAAGATTCAGGGGCTCCGTCTAATGAAAAACTGTTTTTT	CASSQDSGAPSNEKLFF
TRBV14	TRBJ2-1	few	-	TGTGCCAGCAGCCAAGCCATTGGGACCCGGACTTACAATGAGCAGTTCTTC	CASSQAIGTRTYNEQFF
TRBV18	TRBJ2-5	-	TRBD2	TGTGCCAGCCACACCGGGACTAGCGGCCAAGAGACCCAGTACTTC	CASHTGTSGQETQYF
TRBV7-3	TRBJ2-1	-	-	TGTGCCAGCAGCCCTACCCCGGGAGCCGGGGGTCAGTTCTTC	CASSPTPGAGGQFF
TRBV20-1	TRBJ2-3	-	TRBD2	TGCAGTGCTAGGGCTAGCGGGAGGACAGATACGCAGTATTTT	CSARASGRTDTQYF
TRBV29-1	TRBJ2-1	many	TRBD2	TGCAGCGTTGAAGGGGGCGGACTAGTCTCTAATGAGCAGTTCTTC	CSVEGGGLVSNEQFF
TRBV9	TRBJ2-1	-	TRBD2	TGTGCCAGCAGCGTGCGGACTAGCGGTTACAATGAGCAGTTCTTC	CASSVRTSGYNEQFF
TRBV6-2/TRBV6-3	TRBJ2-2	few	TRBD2	TGTGCCAGCAGCCTCCTCCCGGCGGGAGTTGGCACCGGGGAGCTGTTTTTT	CASSLLPAGVGTGELFF
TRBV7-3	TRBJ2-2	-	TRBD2	TGTGCCAGCAGCGAAGCGGGAGTGGGCGGGGAGCTGTTTTTT	CASSEAGVGGELFF
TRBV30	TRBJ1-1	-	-	TGTGCCTGGACAGTAAACACTGAAGCTTTCTTT	CAWTVNTEAFF
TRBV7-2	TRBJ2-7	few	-	TGTGCCAGCAGCCACCGGTCCCGAGGGGAGGAGCAGTACTTC	CASSHRSRGEEQYF
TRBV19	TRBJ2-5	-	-	TGTGCCAGTAGTATAAGAGAGACCCAGTACTTC	CASSIRETQYF
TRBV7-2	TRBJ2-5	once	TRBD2	TGTGCCAGCAGCCGGGGGGGGCTAGCGCATAAAGAGACCCAGTACTTC	CASSRGGLAHKETQYF
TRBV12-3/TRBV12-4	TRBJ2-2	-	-	TGTGCCAGCACCCGATTGGGCGAGCTGTTTTTT	CASTRLGELFF
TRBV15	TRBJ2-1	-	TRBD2	TGTGCCACCAGCAGAGATCTGGGCGGGAGGGCCATGAATGAGCAGTTCTTC	CATSRDLGGRAMNEQFF
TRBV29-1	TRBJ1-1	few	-	TGCAGCGTTCGAGAGGGTCGTTTCACTGAAGCTTTCTTT	CSVREGRFTEAFF
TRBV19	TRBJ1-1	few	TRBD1	TGTGCCAGTAGTGCCCACCGCAGGGGGGACACTGAAGCTTTCTTT	CASSAHRRGDTEAFF
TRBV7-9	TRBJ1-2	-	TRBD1	TGTGCCAGCAGCGTGGGACAGGGAGCCTCCTATGGCTACACCTTC	CASSVGQGASYGYTF
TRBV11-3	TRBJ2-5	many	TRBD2	TGTGCCAGCAGCTTCGCCGGGACTAGCGGGGGACAAGAGACCCAGTACTTC	CASSFAGTSGGQETQYF
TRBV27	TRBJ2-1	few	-	TGTGCCAGCAGCCGCCGGGGTGAGCAGTTCTTC	CASSRRGEQFF
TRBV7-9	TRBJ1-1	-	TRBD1	TGTGCCAGCCAGCAGGGGGAGCAAGGTGAAGCTTTCTTT	CASQQGEQGEAFF
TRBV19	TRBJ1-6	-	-	TGTGCCAGTCGCAACAGGGACCGGGGCGCCAATTCACCCCTCCACTTT	CASRNRDRGANSPLHF
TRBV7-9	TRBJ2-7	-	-	TGTGCCAGCAGCTTCGGCAGGGACGGTTATTGGGCCTACGAGCAGTACTTC	CASSFGRDGYWAYEQYF
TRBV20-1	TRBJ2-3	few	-	TGCAGTGCTTCCCGAGACCCGGACGGTACAGATACGCAGTATTTT	CSASRDPDGTDTQYF
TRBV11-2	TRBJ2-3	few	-	TGTGCCAGCAGCTTGAGGCGGGATGATACGCAGTATTTT	CASSLRRDDTQYF
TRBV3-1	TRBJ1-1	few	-	TGTGCCAGCAGCTCTGTGGGGAAAAACACTGAAGCTTTCTTT	CASSSVGKNTEAFF
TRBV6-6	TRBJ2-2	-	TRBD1	TGTGCCAGCAGTCACAGGGGGAAGAACACCGGGGAGCTGTTTTTT	CASSHRGKNTGELFF
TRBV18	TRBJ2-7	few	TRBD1	TGTGCCAGCTCACCATCTGTACGACGACGGACAGGGCTCTACGAGCAGTACTTC	CASSPSVRRRTGLYEQYF
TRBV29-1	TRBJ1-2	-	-	TGCAGCGTTGGAGTCAGGGACTATGGCTACACCTTC	CSVGVRDYGYTF
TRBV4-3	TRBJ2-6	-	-	TGCGCCAGCAGCCGGAACTCTGGGGCCAACGTCCTGACTTTC	CASSRNSGANVLTF
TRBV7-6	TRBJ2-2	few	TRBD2	TGTGCCAGCAGCTTTCTAGCGGGAGGCGGGGAGCTGTTTTTT	CASSFLAGGGELFF
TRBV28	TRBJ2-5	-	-	TGTGCCAGCACCATGGTGGGGACCCCCGGGGGAGAGACCCAGTACTTC	CASTMVGTPGGETQYF
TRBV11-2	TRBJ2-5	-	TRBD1	TGTGCCAGCAGCCCAGGGGGACAGCAAGAGACCCAGTACTTC	CASSPGGQQETQYF
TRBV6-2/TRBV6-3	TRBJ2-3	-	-	TGTGCCAGCAGTTACCAGCCGTTAGGAGGAGATACGCAGTATTTT	CASSYQPLGGDTQYF
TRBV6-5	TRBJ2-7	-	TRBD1	TGTGCCAGCAGCCCTTTGGACAGGGGGCGAGGTATCGAGCAGTACTTC	CASSPLDRGRGIEQYF
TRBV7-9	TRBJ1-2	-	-	TGTGCCAGCACCAATGGGGTAAACTATGGCTACACCTTC	CASTNGVNYGYTF
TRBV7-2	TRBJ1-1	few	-	TGTGCCAGCAGCCCGGACGACACCACTGAAGCTTTCTTT	CASSPDDTTEAFF
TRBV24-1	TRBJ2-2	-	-	TGTGCCACCAGTGAGGGACGGAGAAACACCGGGGAGCTGTTTTTT	CATSEGRRNTGELFF
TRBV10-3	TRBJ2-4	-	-	TGTGCCATCAGTGAGCGGTTAGGCGAAAACATTCAGTACTTC	CAISERLGENIQYF
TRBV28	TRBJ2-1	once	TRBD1	TGTGCCAGCAGTTTGACAGGACAGGGCACCTACAATGAGCAGTTCTTC	CASSLTGQGTYNEQFF
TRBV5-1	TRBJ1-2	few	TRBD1	TGCGCCAGCAGCTTGGCAGGGGGCGCAGGCTACACCTTC	CASSLAGGAGYTF
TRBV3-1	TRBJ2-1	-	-	TGTGCCAGCAGCCAAGATCTTACTAGCAGCCCCTACAATGAGCAGTTCTTC	CASSQDLTSSPYNEQFF
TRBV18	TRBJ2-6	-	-	TGTGCCAGCTCACCATTAGACTCTGGGGCCAACGTCCTGACTTTC	CASSPLDSGANVLTF
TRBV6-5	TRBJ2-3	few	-	TGTGCCAGCAGCCCCATTTGGAGCAGACGCACAGATACGCAGTATTTT	CASSPIWSRRTDTQYF
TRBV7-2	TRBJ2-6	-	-	TGTGCCAGCAGCGTAGACAGACGCTCTGGGGCCAACGTCCTGACTTTC	CASSVDRRSGANVLTF
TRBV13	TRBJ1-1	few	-	TGTGCCAGCAGCTTAATCGGGACGCGGGGCAAGGGGGACACTGAAGCTTTCTTT	CASSLIGTRGKGDTEAFF
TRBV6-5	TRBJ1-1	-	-	TGTGCCAGCATGGGGTCTACTAACACTGAAGCTTTCTTT	CASMGSTNTEAFF
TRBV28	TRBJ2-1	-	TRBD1	TGTGCCAGCAGCCCGGGACAGAACAATGAGCAGTTCTTC	CASSPGQNNEQFF
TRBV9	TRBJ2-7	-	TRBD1	TGTGCCAGCAGCCTCAGGGACAGGTCCTACGAGCAGTACTTC	CASSLRDRSYEQYF
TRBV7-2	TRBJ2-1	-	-	TGTGCCAGCAGCTTAGAGGCAGTCACGAATGAGCAGTTCTTC	CASSLEAVTNEQFF